This entry lists 20 T cell receptor beta chains sequenced from one sample in a study of CD8 T cells in Susac syndrome (dated by TCRdb to 2018 to 2020). Library prep was done by the immunoSEQ multiplex PCR assay. RNA was extracted using the RNeasy kit, and roughly 0.5 to 1 ug of the RNA was reverse transcribed with random hexamers. The public reads were quality trimmed at Q25 with fastp and then assembled into clones with MiXCR by TCRdb, keeping productive beta chains. Merged by CDR3 protein, the rows form single entries marked with the most common genes and DNA. A total of hundreds of thousands of distinct CDR3 sequences appear in this sample, 65% to 90% of them only once. The ten largest clones capture around 0.21% of the sample. The specimen sequenced was CD8+ T cells from PBMCs. The receptors derive from a human donor with multiple sclerosis.

The rearrangement links TRBV7-2 to TRBJ2-7; perhaps D is TRBD1 or TRBD2 (5 bases each). The V gene's germline CDR1 is SGHTA and CDR2 FQGNSA. The CDR3 covers 15 residues. V was pared by 5 bases and J by 2 bases, with 16 bases between. The CDR3 region has the DNA TGTGCCAGCAGCCCAGTGGGACCCGCTACCTACGAGCAGTACTTC. Translation gives CASSPVGPATYEQYF.

The V gene is TRBV19, the J gene TRBJ2-7, with 8 positions matching TRBD2. This CDR3 comprises 14 residues. Germline CDR1 and CDR2: LNHDA and SQIVND (reference sequence). Trimming removed 5 bases from V and 2 bases from J; junction bases left unmatched: 5. For the CDR3, the DNA is TGTGCCAGTAGTCCGACTAGCGTTCCCTACGAGCAGTACTTC. This encodes CASSPTSVPYEQYF.

The genes are TRBV9 and TRBJ2-1; the D is unclear. V lost 4 bases to trimming and J lost 10 bases, with 18 bases between them. The CDR3 totals 14 residues. Germline V lookup: CDR1 SGDLS, CDR2 YYNGEE. CDR3 sequence reads: CASSPNKEFVEQFF. CDR3 nucleotide sequence: TGTGCCAGCAGCCCGAACAAGGAGTTTGTGGAGCAGTTCTTC.

This clonotype appeared a few times. The chain employs TRBV30 and TRBJ2-7, with a tentative D call TRBD2 (5 bases). The CDR3 sequence is 12 residues long. CDR1 and CDR2 from the germline V gene are GTSNPN and SVGIG (reference sequence). CDR3 amino acids: CAWESGTYEQYF. CDR3 DNA sequence: TGTGCGTGGGAGAGCGGTACCTACGAGCAGTACTTC.

This sequence joins TRBV10-1 and TRBJ2-2; 9 bases align to TRBD1. Germline V gene lookup returns CDR1 WNHNN and CDR2 SYGVQD (reference sequence). The junction had 4 bases not matched to a gene; V was cut back by 6 bases and J by 5 bases. There are 14 residues in the CDR3. CDR3 sequence: CASRTGTGTGELFF. The CDR3 nucleotides read TGCGCCAGCAGAACCGGGACAGGGACCGGGGAGCTGTTTTTT.

The V call is TRBV2, the J call TRBJ1-1; D is possibly TRBD1 (6 bases). This CDR3 comprises 19 residues. Germline CDR1 is SNHLY and CDR2 is FYNNEI. The V end lost 1 base, the J end lost 2 bases, and 23 bases lay between the germline ends. The CDR3 coding sequence is TGTGCCAGCAGTGAAGACCCTGGGGGCCTCCTAGACAACAACACTGAAGCTTTCTTT. Translated, it gives CASSEDPGGLLDNNTEAFF.

The V gene is TRBV29-1, the J gene TRBJ1-2; D is perhaps TRBD1 (5 bases). CDR3 length equals 13 residues. Trimming removed 0 bases at V and 4 bases at J, with 9 bases between. Germline V gene data show CDR1 as SQVTM and CDR2 as ANQGSEA. The CDR3 DNA follows: TGCAGCGTTGAAGAGGGGGAGATCTATGGCTACACCTTC. Protein sequence: CSVEEGEIYGYTF.

The chain couples TRBV7-8 to TRBJ1-1; no definite D call. The germline V gene has CDR1 SGHVS and CDR2 FQNEAQ. CDR3 length equals 16 residues. Trimming cost V 4 bases and J 7 bases, with 22 bases left between them. CDR3: CASSWLTDARRGEAFF. The CDR3 nucleotides are TGTGCCAGCAGCTGGTTGACGGACGCAAGGCGGGGTGAAGCTTTCTTT.

V and J are TRBV18 and TRBJ1-2, with 7 bases lining up with TRBD1. Germline CDR1 KGHSH, CDR2 LQKENI. The CDR3 runs to 18 residues. V shed 6 bases and J 3 bases; nucleotides not matched to a gene: 19. The CDR3 loop reads CASSPHTGDSLLDYGYTF. In DNA, the CDR3 is TGTGCCAGCTCTCCTCACACCGGGGACAGTCTTCTTGACTATGGCTACACCTTC.

The chain employs TRBV28 and TRBJ2-1; TRBD2 agrees at 8 bases. V was clipped by 6 bases and J by 3 bases; unmatched bases: 7. Germline values: CDR1 MDHEN, CDR2 SYDVKM. The CDR3 spans 15 residues. The CDR3: CASRSISGIYNEQFF. CDR3 DNA: TGTGCCAGCAGATCCATTAGCGGGATCTACAATGAGCAGTTCTTC.

The chain is built from TRBV9 and TRBJ2-1; D is unclear. Germline CDR1 and CDR2: SGDLS and YYNGEE. Trimming removed 0 bases at V and 8 bases at J, with 12 bases between. The CDR3 is 14 residues long. CDR3 protein: CASSVDSMSDEQFF. The CDR3 DNA is TGTGCCAGCAGCGTAGACTCCATGTCCGATGAGCAGTTCTTC.

V gene TRBV2 combines with J gene TRBJ2-1, with TRBD2 identical over 9 bases. Germline CDR1 is SNHLY and CDR2 is FYNNEI. The CDR3 runs 13 residues. The V segment lost 7 bases and the J segment 5 bases; nucleotides outside the gene matches: 3. CDR3 bases: TGTGCCAGCATCGGACTAGCGAACAATGAGCAGTTCTTC. Residues: CASIGLANNEQFF.

The CDR3 bases are TGTGCCATCAGTGAGTCGACGGACCTTCTCGGGCATGAGCAGTTCTTC. It codes for CAISESTDLLGHEQFF. J is TRBJ2-1 and V is TRBV10-3; no firm D call. Trimming shortened V by 0 bases and J by 8 bases, and 17 bases separated the two germline ends. CDR1 and CDR2 (germline): ENHRY, SYGVKD. The CDR3 extends over 16 amino acids.

This chain uses TRBV27 with TRBJ2-5; 11 nucleotides match TRBD2. This CDR3 spans 14 amino acids. J lost 5 bases, V lost 5 bases, and 4 bases had no gene match. Looked up from germline, CDR1 is MNHEY and CDR2 is SMNVEV (reference sequence). CDR3 DNA: TGTGCCAGCAGTCAACTAGCGGGAGTGGAGACCCAGTACTTC. Amino acids: CASSQLAGVETQYF.

The rearrangement links TRBV7-9 to TRBJ2-1; D is perhaps TRBD2 (5 bases). Germline loops: CDR1 SEHNR, CDR2 FQNEAQ (reference sequence). The CDR3 is 12 residues long. With 6 bases removed from V and 7 bases from J, the gap between germline ends came to 10 bases. The CDR3 DNA reads TGTGCCAGCAGACCACTAGGTAATGAGCAGTTCTTC. Encoded protein: CASRPLGNEQFF.

The chain links TRBV28 to TRBJ1-1, with 9 bases matching TRBD1. The V gene's germline CDR1 is MDHEN and CDR2 SYDVKM. The V and J ends lost 1 base and 5 bases, in that order; junction bases with no gene match: 5. The CDR3 is 15 amino acids. CDR3 sequence reads: CASSLLGQGRTEAFF. For the CDR3, the DNA is TGTGCCAGCAGTTTATTGGGACAGGGCAGAACTGAAGCTTTCTTT.

About this clonotype itself: The germline gene is not matched at one end of the junction; a read error may be the cause. The V call is TRBV7-7, the J call TRBJ2-2, with 9 bases matching TRBD1. Germline V gives CDR1 SSHAT, CDR2 FNYEAQ (reference sequence). This CDR3 has 14 amino acids. The CDR3 sequence: CASRPGTGTGELFF. The CDR3 DNA is TGTGCTAGCAGGCCAGGGACAGGGACCGGGGAGCTGTTTTTT.

The V gene is TRBV19, the J gene TRBJ1-1, with D unresolved. This CDR3 is 14 amino acids long. V was trimmed by 3 bases and J by 2 bases, leaving 10 bases between them. Germline V CDR1 and CDR2: LNHDA, SQIVND (reference sequence). The CDR3 DNA reads as TGTGCCAGTAGTATGCTGGAGGAAAACACTGAAGCTTTCTTT. Translated: CASSMLEENTEAFF.

The V and J genes are TRBV27 and TRBJ2-7; 7 positions agree with TRBD2. In germline, CDR1 is MNHEY, CDR2 SMNVEV (reference sequence). The CDR3 loop spans 15 amino acids. V trimming: 6 bases; J trimming: 0 bases; junction bases outside the gene matches: 8. The CDR3 here is CASSPPGRVSYEQYF. The DNA for the CDR3 is TGTGCCAGCAGCCCACCAGGGAGGGTCTCCTACGAGCAGTACTTC.

The rearrangement links TRBV29-1 to TRBJ2-5; TRBD1 agrees at 7 bases. This CDR3 contains 15 residues. Germline CDR1 reads SQVTM; CDR2 reads ANQGSEA. Trimming removed 0 bases from V and 2 bases from J; junction bases left unmatched: 6. The CDR3 sequence is CSVEDRGTEQETQYF. The CDR3 region has the DNA TGCAGCGTTGAAGATAGAGGGACAGAACAAGAGACCCAGTACTTC.